A selection of T cell receptor beta chains follows, all from one sample in a study of T cell repertoires in cytomegalovirus infection. TCRdb used MiXCR to reprocess the reads, holding one entry per CDR3 protein. The sample holds roughly 240,000 distinct CDR3 sequences, about 5.9% seen once. Sequencing was performed on PBMCs. These receptors were collected from a human donor in good health (CMV status not recorded). Some clones in this sample may be carry-over from other donors' samples. CDR3s leave out the opening cysteine and the closing phenylalanine or tryptophan.

j_call | v_call | cdr3_aa
TRBJ2-1 | TRBV6-2/TRBV6-3 | ASSYLNIAYNEQF
TRBJ2-1 | TRBV10-3 | AIKGSPDTEQF
TRBJ1-2 | TRBV20-1 | SARSWGQGNGYT
TRBJ1-5 | TRBV7-2 | ASSLADRNNQPQH
TRBJ2-7 | TRBV5-1 | ASSSMGPAEQY
TRBJ2-7 | TRBV6-2/TRBV6-3 | ASSQRALGDEQY
TRBJ2-3 | TRBV2 | ASRQQGWEDTQY
TRBJ1-1 | TRBV19 | ASSIGGSIGTEAF
TRBJ2-2 | TRBV6-5 | ASSYSGLHTGELF
TRBJ2-4 | TRBV29-1 | SVAGTQKNIQY
TRBJ1-2 | TRBV6-2/TRBV6-3 | ASSYVVRVGYGYT
TRBJ2-2 | TRBV6-2/TRBV6-3 | ASTLTGELF
TRBJ1-1 | TRBV13 | ASSPRGMAEAF
TRBJ1-1 | TRBV20-1 | SAQAGDMNTEAF
TRBJ2-2 | TRBV4-3 | ASSQEGAFGELF
TRBJ2-5 | TRBV6-1 | ASGEGLLAGVQETQY
TRBJ1-1 | TRBV5-6 | ASSLVRTQAF
TRBJ2-7 | TRBV6-1 | ASSEFRKYEQY
TRBJ1-5 | TRBV4-2 | ASSLNPDRAGQPQH
TRBJ1-1 | TRBV4-3 | ASSQDWQGDTEAF
TRBJ1-2 | TRBV7-9 | ASSPRYGYT
TRBJ1-2 | TRBV12-3/TRBV12-4 | ASSLRQTYGYT
TRBJ1-1 | TRBV12-3/TRBV12-4 | ASSFRQNTEAF
TRBJ2-3 | TRBV12-5 | ATLGGGDTQY
TRBJ2-6 | TRBV6-2/TRBV6-3 | ASSYGNSGANVLT
TRBJ2-3 | TRBV10-3 | AISEGFKRGGQGDTQY
TRBJ2-3 | TRBV29-1 | SVAIAGGHPDTQY
TRBJ2-7 | TRBV12-3/TRBV12-4 | ASSLGISYEQY
TRBJ1-1 | TRBV29-1 | SVARRLNTEAF
TRBJ2-1 | TRBV10-3 | AIAGGSYNEQF
TRBJ2-1 | TRBV7-2 | ASSLVSGGWLNEQF
TRBJ2-1 | TRBV9 | ASSQGPTSGGPRNEQF
TRBJ2-5 | TRBV29-1 | SAPGGGQETQY
TRBJ2-7 | TRBV29-1 | SVLDRASYEQY
TRBJ2-1 | TRBV6-2/TRBV6-3 | ASSLYRDFGQF
TRBJ1-5 | TRBV6-5 | ASSKGTGGPQPQH
TRBJ2-5 | TRBV20-1 | SARIAMETQY
TRBJ1-5 | TRBV2 | ASSESGLGTSQPQH
TRBJ2-7 | TRBV6-2/TRBV6-3 | ASSYVVGTSYEQY
TRBJ1-4 | TRBV20-1 | SARFAYSGEGEKLF
TRBJ2-5 | TRBV28 | ASSWGFGGGSYQETQY
TRBJ2-7 | TRBV20-1 | SARDRGIGRYEQY